This T cell receptor (beta chain) was documented in a study of shared clonotypes between healthy human individuals. V lost 2 bases and J 6 bases, leaving 12 bases between the germline ends. CDR1 and CDR2 (germline): SGHTS, YDEGEE. The CDR3 is made up of 13 amino acids. This clone came up a few times. This table comes from immunoSEQ multiplex PCR, and its TCRdb copy is limited to in-frame clones, with some not included. This sample yields fewer than 700,000 clones, of which around 80% are seen a single time; 12% belongs to the top ten. The source is a woman aged 40 to 55 in good health. Some clones in this sample may be carry-over from other donors' samples. Sequenced material: PBMCs. This chain uses TRBV5-8 with TRBJ2-7; D call uncertain. The CDR3 loop reads CASSFPVAPEQYF. Here the CDR3 DNA reads TGTGCCAGCAGCTTTCCCGTCGCGCCCGAGCAGTACTTC. The whole variable domain, filled in from reference TRBV5-8 and TRBJ2-7, reads EAGVTQSPTHLIKTRGQQATLRCSPISGHTSVYWYQQALGLGLQFLLWYDEGEERNRGNFPPRFSGRQFPNYSSELNVNALELEDSALYLCASSFPVAPEQYFGPGTRLTVT.